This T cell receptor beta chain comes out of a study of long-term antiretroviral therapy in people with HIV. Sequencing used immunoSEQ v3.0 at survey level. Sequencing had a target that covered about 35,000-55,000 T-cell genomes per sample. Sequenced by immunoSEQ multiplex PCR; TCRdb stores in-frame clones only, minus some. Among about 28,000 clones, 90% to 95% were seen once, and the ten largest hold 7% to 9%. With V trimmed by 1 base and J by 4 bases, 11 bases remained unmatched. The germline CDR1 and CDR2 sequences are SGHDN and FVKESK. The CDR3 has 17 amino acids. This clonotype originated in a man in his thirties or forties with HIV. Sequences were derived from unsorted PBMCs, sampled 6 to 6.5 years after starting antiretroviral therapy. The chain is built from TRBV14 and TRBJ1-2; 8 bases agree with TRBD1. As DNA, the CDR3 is TGTGCCAGCAGCCAAGGTAAGGCAGGGGGCGTCTTCTATGGCTACACCTTC. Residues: CASSQGKAGGVFYGYTF.